The clone carrying this T cell receptor (beta chain) has just a few counts. Trimming took 3 bases from V and 6 from J, leaving 14 bases between them. CDR1 is GTSNPN and CDR2 is SVGIG in the germline V gene (reference sequence). The CDR3 has 13 amino acids. This sample was included in a study of T cell responses to AZD1222 COVID-19 vaccine. Study-level information: Second-dose recipients at about 4 or about 12 weeks were treated as one pooled group.

Some clones are missing from TCRdb's copy, which holds only in-frame ones; the method was immunoSEQ multiplex PCR. Of roughly 200,000 clones detected, about 90% appear once; the ten largest clones hold approximately 8%. Here the sequenced sample was peripheral blood, taken on day 0 of AZD1222 vaccination. The TCR sequence derives from an adult in good health. The chain joins TRBV30 to TRBJ1-1; D is uncertain. CDR3 DNA sequence: TGTGCCTGGAGGCCTGGGATGGAGGCTGAAGCTTTCTTT. Protein product: CAWRPGMEAEAFF. Variable domain in full (rest from reference TRBV30 and TRBJ1-1): SQTIHQWPATLVQPVGSPLSLECTVEGTSNPNLYWYRQAAGRGLQLLFYSVGIGQISSEVPQNLSASRPQDRQFILSSKKLLLSDSGFYLCAWRPGMEAEAFFGQGTRLTVV.